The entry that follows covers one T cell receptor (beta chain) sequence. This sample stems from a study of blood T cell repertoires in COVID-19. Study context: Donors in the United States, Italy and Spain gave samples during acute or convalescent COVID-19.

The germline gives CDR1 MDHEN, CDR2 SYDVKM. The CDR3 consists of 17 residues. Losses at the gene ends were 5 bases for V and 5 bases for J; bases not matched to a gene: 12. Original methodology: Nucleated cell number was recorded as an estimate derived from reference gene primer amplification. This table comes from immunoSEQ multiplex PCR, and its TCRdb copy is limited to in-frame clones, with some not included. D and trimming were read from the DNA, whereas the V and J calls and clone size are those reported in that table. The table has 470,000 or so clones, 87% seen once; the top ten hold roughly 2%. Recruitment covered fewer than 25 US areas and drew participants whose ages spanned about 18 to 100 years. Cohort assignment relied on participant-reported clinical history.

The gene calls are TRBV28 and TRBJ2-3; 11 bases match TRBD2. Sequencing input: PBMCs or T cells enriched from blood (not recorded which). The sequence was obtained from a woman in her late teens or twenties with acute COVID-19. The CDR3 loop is CASSLRSTSGSGDTQYF. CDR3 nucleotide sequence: TGTGCCAGCAGTCTCCGTTCCACTAGCGGGAGTGGAGATACGCAGTATTTT.